This T cell receptor (beta chain) was documented in a study of cytomegalovirus exposure and HLA in healthy donors. Study in general: Researchers previously reported finding roughly 120 million unique TCR beta sequences from around 200 million T cells.

13 Jbeta primers and 60 Vbeta primers were used for the PCR. The protocol was immunoSEQ multiplex PCR, while the TCRdb copy is restricted to in-frame clones and leaves out a portion. This sample has about 150,000 clones, with approximately 81% found just once. The CDR3 covers 13 residues. With 5 bases removed from V and 1 base from J, the gap between germline ends came to 5 bases. Germline CDR1 and CDR2: SNHLY and FYNNEI. Study-wide findings and caveats: Accounts indicate the classifier identified cytomegalovirus status with strong specificity and sensitivity. Researchers catalogued about 150 TCR beta chains as cytomegalovirus-associated.

This clone appeared a few times. The antigen remains unidentified. The chain combines TRBV2 with TRBJ2-2, with unresolved D. The material sequenced was PBMCs. This TCR came from a boy under 10 years old in good health and CMV-seronegative. CDR3 coding DNA: TGTGCCAGCAGTCAGGAGAACACCGGGGAGCTGTTTTTT. Protein: CASSQENTGELFF. The full variable domain, completed using reference TRBV2 and TRBJ2-2, is EPEVTQTPSHQVTQMGQEVILRCVPISNHLYFYWYRQILGQKVEFLVSFYNNEISEKSEIFDDQFSVERPDGSNFTLKIRSTKLEDSAMYFCASSQENTGELFFGEGSRLTVL.